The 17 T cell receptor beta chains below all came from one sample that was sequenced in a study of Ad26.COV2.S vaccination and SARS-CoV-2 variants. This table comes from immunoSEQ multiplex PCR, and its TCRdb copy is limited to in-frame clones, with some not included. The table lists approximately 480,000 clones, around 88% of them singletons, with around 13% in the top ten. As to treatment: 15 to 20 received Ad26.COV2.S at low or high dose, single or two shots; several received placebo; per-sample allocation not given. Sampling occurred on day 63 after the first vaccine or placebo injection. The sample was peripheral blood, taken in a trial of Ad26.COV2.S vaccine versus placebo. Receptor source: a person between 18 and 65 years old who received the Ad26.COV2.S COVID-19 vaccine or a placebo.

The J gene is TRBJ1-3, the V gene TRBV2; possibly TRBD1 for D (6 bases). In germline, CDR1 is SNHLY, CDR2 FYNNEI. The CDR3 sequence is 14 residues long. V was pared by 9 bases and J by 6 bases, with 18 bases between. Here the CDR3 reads CARSHQTGVNTIYF. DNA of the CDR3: TGTGCCAGGTCACACCAGACAGGCGTAAACACCATATATTTT.

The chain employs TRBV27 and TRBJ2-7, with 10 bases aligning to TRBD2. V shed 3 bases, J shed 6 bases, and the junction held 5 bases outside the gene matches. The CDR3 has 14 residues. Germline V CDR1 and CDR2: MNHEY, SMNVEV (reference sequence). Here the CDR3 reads CASSLASGRGEQYF. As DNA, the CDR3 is TGTGCCAGCAGTTTGGCTAGCGGGAGAGGCGAGCAGTACTTC.

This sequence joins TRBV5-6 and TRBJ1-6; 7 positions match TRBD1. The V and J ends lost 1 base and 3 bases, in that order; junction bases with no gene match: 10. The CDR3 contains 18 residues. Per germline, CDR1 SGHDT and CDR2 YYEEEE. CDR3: CASSLYSFGTDYNSPLHF. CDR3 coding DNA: TGTGCCAGCAGCTTGTACAGTTTTGGGACAGACTATAATTCACCCCTCCACTTT. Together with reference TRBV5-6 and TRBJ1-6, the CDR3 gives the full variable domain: DAGVTQSPTHLIKTRGQQVTLRCSPKSGHDTVSWYQQALGQGPQFIFQYYEEEERQRGNFPDRFSGHQFPNYSSELNVNALLLGDSALYLCASSLYSFGTDYNSPLHFGNGTRLTVT.

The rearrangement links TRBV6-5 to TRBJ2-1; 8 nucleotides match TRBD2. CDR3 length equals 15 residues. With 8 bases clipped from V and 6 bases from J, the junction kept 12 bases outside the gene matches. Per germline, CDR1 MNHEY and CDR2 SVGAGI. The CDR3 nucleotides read TGTGCCAGCCTTCTTGGTCAGCGGGAGCTCAATGAGCAGTTCTTC. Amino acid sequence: CASLLGQRELNEQFF.

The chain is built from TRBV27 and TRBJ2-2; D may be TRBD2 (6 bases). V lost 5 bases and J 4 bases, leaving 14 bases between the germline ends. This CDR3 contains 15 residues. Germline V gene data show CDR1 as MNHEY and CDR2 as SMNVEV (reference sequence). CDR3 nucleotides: TGTGCCAGCAGTCCCGCTAGCGCGGGCACCGGGGAGCTGTTTTTT. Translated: CASSPASAGTGELFF.

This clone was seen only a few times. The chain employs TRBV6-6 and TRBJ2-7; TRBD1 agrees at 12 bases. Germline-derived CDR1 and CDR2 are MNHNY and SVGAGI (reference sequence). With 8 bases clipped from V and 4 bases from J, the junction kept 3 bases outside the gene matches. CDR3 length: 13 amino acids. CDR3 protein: CASGTGGGYEQYF. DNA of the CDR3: TGTGCCAGCGGGACAGGGGGCGGTTACGAGCAGTACTTC.

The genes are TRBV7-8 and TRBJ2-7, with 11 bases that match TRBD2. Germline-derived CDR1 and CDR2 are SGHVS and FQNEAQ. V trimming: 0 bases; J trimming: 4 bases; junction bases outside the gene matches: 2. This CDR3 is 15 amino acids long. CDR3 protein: CASSLATSGEYEQYF. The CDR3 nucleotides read TGTGCCAGCAGCTTAGCGACTAGCGGGGAGTACGAGCAGTACTTC.

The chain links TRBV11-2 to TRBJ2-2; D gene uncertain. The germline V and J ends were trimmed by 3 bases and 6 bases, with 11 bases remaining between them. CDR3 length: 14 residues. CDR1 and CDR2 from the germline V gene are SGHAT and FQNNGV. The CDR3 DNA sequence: TGTGCCAGCAGCTTTGTAGTAAGAGCCGGGGAGCTGTTTTTT. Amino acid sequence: CASSFVVRAGELFF. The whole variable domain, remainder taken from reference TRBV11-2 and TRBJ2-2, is EAGVAQSPRYKIIEKRQSVAFWCNPISGHATLYWYQQILGQGPKLLIQFQNNGVVDDSQLPKDRFSAERLKGVDSTLKIQPAKLEDSAVYLCASSFVVRAGELFFGEGSRLTVL.

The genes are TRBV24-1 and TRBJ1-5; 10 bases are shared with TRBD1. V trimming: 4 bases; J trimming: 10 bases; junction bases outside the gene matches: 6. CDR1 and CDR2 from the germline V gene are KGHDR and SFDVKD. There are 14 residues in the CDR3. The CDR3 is CATSERQGAEPQHF. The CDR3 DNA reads TGTGCCACCAGTGAAAGACAGGGGGCAGAACCCCAGCATTTT.

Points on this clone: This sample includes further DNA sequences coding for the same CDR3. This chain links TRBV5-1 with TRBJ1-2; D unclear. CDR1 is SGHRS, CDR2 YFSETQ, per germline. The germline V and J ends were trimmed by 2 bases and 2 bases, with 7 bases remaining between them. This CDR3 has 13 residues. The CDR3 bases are TGCGCCAGCAGCTTATCCGGGAACTATGGCTACACCTTC. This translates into CASSLSGNYGYTF.

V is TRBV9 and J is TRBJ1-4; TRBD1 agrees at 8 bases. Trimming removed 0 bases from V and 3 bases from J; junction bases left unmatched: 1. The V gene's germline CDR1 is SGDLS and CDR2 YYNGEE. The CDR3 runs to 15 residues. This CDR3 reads CASSVEDRANEKLFF. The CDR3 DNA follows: TGTGCCAGCAGCGTAGAGGACAGGGCTAATGAAAAACTGTTTTTT.

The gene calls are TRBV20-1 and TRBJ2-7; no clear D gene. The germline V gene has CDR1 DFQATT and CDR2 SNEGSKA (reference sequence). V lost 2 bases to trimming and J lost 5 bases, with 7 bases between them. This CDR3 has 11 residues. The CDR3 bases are TGCAGTGCTAGAATTGGGGACGAGCAGTACTTC. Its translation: CSARIGDEQYF.

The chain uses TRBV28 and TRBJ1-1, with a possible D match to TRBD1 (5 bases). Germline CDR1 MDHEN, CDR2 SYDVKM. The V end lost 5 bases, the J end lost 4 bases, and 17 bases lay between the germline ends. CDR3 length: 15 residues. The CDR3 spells CASSLTVPGGTEAFF. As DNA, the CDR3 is TGTGCCAGCAGTCTTACCGTTCCCGGGGGCACTGAAGCTTTCTTT.

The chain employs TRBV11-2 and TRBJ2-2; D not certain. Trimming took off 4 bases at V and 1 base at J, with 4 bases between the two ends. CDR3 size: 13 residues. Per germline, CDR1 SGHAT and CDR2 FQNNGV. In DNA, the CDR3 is TGTGCCAGCAGCTCAATGAACACCGGGGAGCTGTTTTTT. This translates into CASSSMNTGELFF.

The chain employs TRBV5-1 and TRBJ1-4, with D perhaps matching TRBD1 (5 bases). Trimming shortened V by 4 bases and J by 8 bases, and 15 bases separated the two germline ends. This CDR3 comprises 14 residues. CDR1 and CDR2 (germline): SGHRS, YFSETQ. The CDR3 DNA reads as TGCGCCAGCAGCCCCGGGACGTCCTACGAAAAACTGTTTTTT. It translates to CASSPGTSYEKLFF.

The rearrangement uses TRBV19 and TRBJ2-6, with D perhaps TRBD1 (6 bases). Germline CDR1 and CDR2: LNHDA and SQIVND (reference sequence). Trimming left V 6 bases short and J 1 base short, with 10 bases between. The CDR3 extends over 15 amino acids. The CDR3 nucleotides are TGTGCCAGTAGACTAGGGGGTTCTGGGGCCAACGTCCTGACTTTC. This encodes CASRLGGSGANVLTF.

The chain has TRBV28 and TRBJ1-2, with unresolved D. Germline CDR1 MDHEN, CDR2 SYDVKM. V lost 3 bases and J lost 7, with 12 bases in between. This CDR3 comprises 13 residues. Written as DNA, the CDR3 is TGTGCCAGCAGTTTCAGCTCTTTGGGTGGCTACACCTTC. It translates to CASSFSSLGGYTF.